The present entry profiles one TCR beta chain with its context. In the study's own analysis: Amplification of reference gene primers provided the estimated nucleated cell counts. The table came from immunoSEQ multiplex PCR; TCRdb's copy has only in-frame clones and leaves some out. V and J calls and clone size are given by that table; D and trimming were obtained from the DNA. The repertoire includes about 71,000 clones, over 75% of them detected once, and roughly 5% sits in the top ten. This record belongs to a study of blood T cell repertoires in COVID-19. Study information: COVID-19 samples, acute and convalescent, were from the United States, Italy and Spain.

CDR1 is MNHEY and CDR2 is SMNVEV in the germline V gene (reference sequence). The trim removed 3 bases at V and 7 bases at J, leaving 3 bases unmatched. The CDR3 length is 14 residues. This sequence originates from a woman in her late teens or twenties with acute or convalescent COVID-19. The material sequenced was peripheral blood. The chain links TRBV27 to TRBJ2-1; the match to TRBD1 covers 10 bases. CDR3 DNA sequence: TGTGCCAGCAGTTTGACAGGGGGCTTGAATGAGCAGTTCTTC. Protein: CASSLTGGLNEQFF.